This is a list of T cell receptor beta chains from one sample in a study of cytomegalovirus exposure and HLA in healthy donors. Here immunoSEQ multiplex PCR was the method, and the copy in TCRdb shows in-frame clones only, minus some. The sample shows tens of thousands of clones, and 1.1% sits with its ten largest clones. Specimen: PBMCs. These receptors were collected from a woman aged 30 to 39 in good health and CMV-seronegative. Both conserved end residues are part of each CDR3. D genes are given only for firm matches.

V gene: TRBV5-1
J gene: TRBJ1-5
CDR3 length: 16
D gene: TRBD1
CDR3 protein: CASSSRDSDSNQPQHF
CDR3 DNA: TGCGCCAGCAGCTCCCGGGACAGTGATAGCAATCAGCCCCAGCATTTT

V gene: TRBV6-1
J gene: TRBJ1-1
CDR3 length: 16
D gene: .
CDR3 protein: CASSETVEGGYTEAFF
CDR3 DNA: TGTGCCAGCAGTGAAACGGTCGAGGGAGGGTACACTGAAGCTTTCTTT

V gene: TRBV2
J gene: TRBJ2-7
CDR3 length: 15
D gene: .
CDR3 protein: CASILVAGIPSEQYF
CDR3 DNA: TGTGCCAGCATCTTAGTTGCAGGGATTCCCTCCGAGCAGTACTTC

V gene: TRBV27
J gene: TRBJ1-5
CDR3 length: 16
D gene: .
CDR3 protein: CASSFRGTPPNQPQHF
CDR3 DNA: TGTGCCAGCAGTTTCCGAGGGACACCCCCAAATCAGCCCCAGCATTTT

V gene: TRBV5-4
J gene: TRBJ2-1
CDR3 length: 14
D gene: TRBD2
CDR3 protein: CASQPGLPGNEQFF
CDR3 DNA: TGTGCCAGCCAGCCGGGACTACCCGGGAATGAGCAGTTCTTC

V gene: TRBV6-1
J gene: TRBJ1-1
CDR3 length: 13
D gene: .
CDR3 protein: CASSPSGYTEAFF
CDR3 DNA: TGTGCCAGCAGTCCCTCGGGATACACTGAAGCTTTCTTT

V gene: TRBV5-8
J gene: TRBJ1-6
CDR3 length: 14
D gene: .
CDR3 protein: CASSFGHLDSPLHF
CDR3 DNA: TGTGCCAGCAGCTTCGGACACCTAGATTCACCCCTCCACTTT

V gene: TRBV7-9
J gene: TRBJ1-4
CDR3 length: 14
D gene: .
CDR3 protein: CASSPGSPNEKLFF
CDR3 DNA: TGTGCCAGCAGCCCCGGGTCTCCTAATGAAAAACTGTTTTTT

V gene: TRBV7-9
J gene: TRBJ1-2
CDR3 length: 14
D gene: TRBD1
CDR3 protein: CASSLGTGESGYTF
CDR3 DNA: TGTGCCAGCAGCTTAGGTACAGGGGAAAGCGGCTACACCTTC

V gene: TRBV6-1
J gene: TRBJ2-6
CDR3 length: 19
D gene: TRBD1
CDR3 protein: CASSARTGRPLSGANVLTF
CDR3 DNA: TGTGCCAGCAGTGCGAGGACAGGTCGCCCCCTCTCTGGGGCCAACGTCCTGACTTTC

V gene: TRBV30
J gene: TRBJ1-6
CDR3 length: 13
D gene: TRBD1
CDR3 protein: CAWGTGPNSPLHF
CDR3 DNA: TGTGCCTGGGGGACAGGGCCAAATTCACCCCTCCACTTT

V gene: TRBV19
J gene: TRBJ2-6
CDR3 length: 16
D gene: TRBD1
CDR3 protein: CASSGQGISGANVLTF
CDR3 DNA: TGTGCCAGTTCGGGACAGGGAATTTCTGGGGCCAACGTCCTGACTTTC

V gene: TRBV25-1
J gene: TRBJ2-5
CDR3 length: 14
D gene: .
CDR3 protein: CASSEGAGRETQYF
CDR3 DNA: TGTGCCAGCAGTGAGGGGGCGGGCCGAGAGACCCAGTACTTC

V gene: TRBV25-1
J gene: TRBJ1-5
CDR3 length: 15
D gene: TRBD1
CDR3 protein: CASSERQGAVQPQHF
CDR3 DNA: TGTGCCAGCAGTGAACGACAGGGGGCGGTTCAGCCCCAGCATTTT

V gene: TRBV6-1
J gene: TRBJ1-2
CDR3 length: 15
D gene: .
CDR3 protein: CASIPLETANYGYTF
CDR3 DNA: TGTGCCAGCATCCCCCTAGAGACAGCTAACTATGGCTACACCTTC

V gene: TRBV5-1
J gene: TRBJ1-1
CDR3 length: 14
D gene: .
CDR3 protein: CASSSRGIGIEAFF
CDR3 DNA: TGCGCCAGCAGCTCACGGGGGATTGGTATTGAAGCTTTCTTT

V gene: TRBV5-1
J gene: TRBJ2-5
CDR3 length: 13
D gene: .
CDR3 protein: CASSPGDAETQYF
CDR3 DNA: TGCGCCAGCAGCCCGGGGGACGCAGAGACCCAGTACTTC

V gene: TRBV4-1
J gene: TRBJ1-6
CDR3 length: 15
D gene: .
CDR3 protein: CASSQETEYNSPLHF
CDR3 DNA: TGCGCCAGCAGCCAAGAGACAGAGTATAATTCACCCCTCCACTTT

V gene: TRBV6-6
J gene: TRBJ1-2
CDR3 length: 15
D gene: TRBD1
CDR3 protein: CASSSDRARGYGYTF
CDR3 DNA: TGTGCCAGCAGTTCGGACAGGGCCCGAGGCTATGGCTACACCTTC

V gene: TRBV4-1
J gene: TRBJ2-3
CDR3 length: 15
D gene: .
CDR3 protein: CASSQDVLASDTQYF
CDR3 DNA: TGCGCCAGCAGCCAAGATGTCCTAGCATCCGATACGCAGTATTTT

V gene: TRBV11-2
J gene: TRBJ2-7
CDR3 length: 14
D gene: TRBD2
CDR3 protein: CASSLLGGGFEQYF
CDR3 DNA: TGTGCCAGCAGCTTACTGGGCGGGGGATTCGAGCAGTACTTC

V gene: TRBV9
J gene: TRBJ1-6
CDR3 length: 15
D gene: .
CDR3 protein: CASSVEGSYNSPLHF
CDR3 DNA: TGTGCCAGCAGCGTGGAGGGTTCCTATAATTCACCCCTCCACTTT

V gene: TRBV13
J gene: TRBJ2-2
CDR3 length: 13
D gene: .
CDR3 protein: CASRGPRAGELFF
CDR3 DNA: TGTGCCAGCAGAGGACCGAGGGCCGGGGAGCTGTTTTTT

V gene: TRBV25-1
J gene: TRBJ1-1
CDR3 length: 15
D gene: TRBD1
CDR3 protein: CASSNRGQGGTEAFF
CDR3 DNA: TGTGCCAGCAGCAATCGCGGACAGGGGGGCACTGAAGCTTTCTTT

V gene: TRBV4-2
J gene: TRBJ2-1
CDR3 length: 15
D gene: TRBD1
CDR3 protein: CASSSRDRAWGEQFF
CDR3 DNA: TGTGCCAGCAGTAGCAGGGACAGAGCTTGGGGTGAGCAGTTCTTC

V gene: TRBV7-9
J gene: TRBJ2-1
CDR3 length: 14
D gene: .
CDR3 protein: CASSSVGRVNEQFF
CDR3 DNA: TGTGCCAGCAGCTCCGTCGGCAGGGTCAATGAGCAGTTCTTC

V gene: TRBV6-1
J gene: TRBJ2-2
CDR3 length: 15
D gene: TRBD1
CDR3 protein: CASSEGTGNTGELFF
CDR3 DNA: TGTGCCAGCAGTGAGGGGACAGGGAACACCGGGGAGCTGTTTTTT

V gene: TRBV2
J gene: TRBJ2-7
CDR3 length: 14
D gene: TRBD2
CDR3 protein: CATGTSGSTYEQYF
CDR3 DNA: TGTGCCACCGGGACTAGCGGGAGTACCTACGAGCAGTACTTC

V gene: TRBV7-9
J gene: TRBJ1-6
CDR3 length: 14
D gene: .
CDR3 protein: CASSSHSYNSPLHF
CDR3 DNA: TGTGCCAGCAGCTCACACTCCTATAATTCACCCCTCCACTTT

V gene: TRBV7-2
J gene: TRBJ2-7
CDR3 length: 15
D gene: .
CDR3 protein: CASSLSRMSSYEQYF
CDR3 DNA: TGTGCCAGCAGCTTATCTAGGATGAGCTCCTACGAGCAGTACTTC

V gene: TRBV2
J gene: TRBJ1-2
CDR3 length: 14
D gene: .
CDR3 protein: CASTGLRLNYGYTF
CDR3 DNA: TGTGCCAGCACGGGATTGCGGTTAAACTATGGCTACACCTTC

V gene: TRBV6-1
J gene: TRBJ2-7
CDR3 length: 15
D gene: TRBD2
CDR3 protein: CASSPGTSGSYEQYF
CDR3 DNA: TGTGCCAGCAGCCCCGGGACTAGCGGCTCCTACGAGCAGTACTTC

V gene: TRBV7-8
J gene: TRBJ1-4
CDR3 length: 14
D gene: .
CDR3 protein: CASSFDSPGGKLFF
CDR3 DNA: TGTGCCAGCAGCTTCGACAGCCCCGGTGGTAAACTGTTTTTT